This T cell receptor (beta chain) was retrieved from a study of blood T cell repertoires in COVID-19. The assay was immunoSEQ multiplex PCR, and TCRdb's table has in-frame clones only and misses some. This sample has under 500,000 clones; around 91% occur once, and the top ten carry 1.1%. CDR1 and CDR2 from the germline V gene are SGHRS and YFSETQ. The CDR3 has 16 amino acids. V gave up 4 bases and J gave up 3 bases, with 16 bases separating them. This clonotype was obtained from a man younger than 45 who had recovered from COVID-19. The rearrangement joins TRBV5-1 to TRBJ2-2; a weak D match, TRBD1 (5 bases). Sequences were obtained from PBMCs or T cells enriched from blood (not recorded which). The CDR3 nucleotides are TGCGCCAGCAGCGCTCTGGGGCGCGCGGACACCGGGGAGCTGTTTTTT. Its protein is CASSALGRADTGELFF. Looking up the rest from reference TRBV5-1 and TRBJ2-2 gives the full variable domain: KAGVTQTPRYLIKTRGQQVTLSCSPISGHRSVSWYQQTPGQGLQFLFEYFSETQRNKGNFPGRFSGRQFSNSRSEMNVSTLELGDSALYLCASSALGRADTGELFFGEGSRLTVL.